This T cell receptor (beta chain) was obtained from a study of technical replicates of blood from a handful of donors. The table came from immunoSEQ multiplex PCR; TCRdb's copy has only in-frame clones and leaves some out. The sample lists about 60,000 clones; approximately 86% were seen once. Between the trimmed V and J ends, which lost 0 bases and 7 bases, there was a span of 14 bases. Germline V gene lookup returns CDR1 SGDLS and CDR2 YYNGEE. This CDR3 has 15 amino acids. Sequencing was carried out using PBMCs. The chain joins TRBV9 to TRBJ2-4; weak D call: TRBD1 (6 bases). The TCR originated in a human donor in good health. Some clones in this sample may be carry-over from other donors' samples. The CDR3 DNA reads as TGTGCCAGCAGCGTAGGAACAGGGAAGGGGAACATTCAGTACTTC. It encodes CASSVGTGKGNIQYF.